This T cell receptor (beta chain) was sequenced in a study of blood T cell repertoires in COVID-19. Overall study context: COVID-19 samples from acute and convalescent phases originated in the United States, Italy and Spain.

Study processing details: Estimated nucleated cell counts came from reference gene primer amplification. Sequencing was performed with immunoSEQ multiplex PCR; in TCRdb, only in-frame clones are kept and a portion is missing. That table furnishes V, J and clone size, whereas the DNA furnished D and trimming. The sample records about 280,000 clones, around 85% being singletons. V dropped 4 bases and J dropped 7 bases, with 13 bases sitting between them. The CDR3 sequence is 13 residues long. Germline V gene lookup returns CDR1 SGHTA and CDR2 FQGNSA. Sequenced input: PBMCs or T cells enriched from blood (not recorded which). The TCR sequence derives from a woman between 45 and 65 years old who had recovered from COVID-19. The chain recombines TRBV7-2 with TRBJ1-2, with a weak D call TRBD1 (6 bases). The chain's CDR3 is CASSSTRGGGYTF. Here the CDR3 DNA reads TGTGCCAGCAGCTCTACCAGGGGTGGTGGCTACACCTTC.